The T cell receptor (beta chain) under discussion was sequenced for a study of T cell changes during pregnancy in multiple sclerosis. The table came from immunoSEQ multiplex PCR; TCRdb's copy has only in-frame clones and leaves some out. Of 30,000 to 40,000 clones in the sample, over 90% were seen once. Unmatched junction bases numbered 6, after V lost 4 bases and J lost 2 bases. CDR3 length: 16 amino acids. From germline, CDR1 is SEHNR and CDR2 FQNEAQ (reference sequence). The V and J genes are TRBV7-9 and TRBJ2-3, with 10 positions matching TRBD2. The specimen was CD4+ T cells from peripheral blood mononuclear cells, collected in the second trimester of pregnancy. This TCR derives from a female donor with multiple sclerosis, enrolled in a pregnancy study. The CDR3 is CASSSTSGRPTDTQYF. In DNA, the CDR3 is TGTGCCAGCAGCTCGACTAGCGGGCGACCCACAGATACGCAGTATTTT.